In its sample, the clone carrying this T cell receptor (beta chain) was seen a few times. Antigen specificity is unknown. Germline V CDR1 and CDR2: MDHEN, SYDVKM. The V end was cut by 1 base, the J end by 10 bases, with 19 bases between. The CDR3 covers 15 residues. This entry is derived from a study of T cell responses to AZD1222 COVID-19 vaccine. Study-level findings and limits: Clonal diversity was possibly underestimated; the donors were predominantly white British and more often female. It was only 6 or 7 AZD1222 recipients who were seropositive at baseline.

Data came from immunoSEQ multiplex PCR; TCRdb stores just in-frame clones and leaves some out. Of around 130,000 clones detected, 86% appear once; the ten largest clones hold approximately 12%. The sequences come from peripheral blood, collected on day 0 of AZD1222 vaccination. The chain links TRBV28 to TRBJ2-5; D is perhaps TRBD2 (6 bases). This TCR derives from an adult in good health. DNA for the CDR3: TGTGCCAGCAGTTTATCTCGGGGGACCGCCCGGGACCAGTACTTC. As protein: CASSLSRGTARDQYF.